Listed here are 27 T cell receptor beta chains from one sample, sequenced in a study of CD8+ T cells in alopecia areata. After isolation, RNA underwent reverse transcription to generate cDNA as the sequencing template. This table comes from immunoSEQ multiplex PCR, and its TCRdb copy is limited to in-frame clones, with some not included. The sample carries under 250,000 clones, under 70% recorded once. The treatment is: oral pan-JAK inhibitor, 5-10 mg twice daily. The sequencing used CD4+ T cells sorted from blood, collected at approximately week 42, from a patient treated with tofacitinib. Every receptor here comes from a human donor with alopecia areata.

The rearrangement links TRBV30 to TRBJ2-2; 8 nucleotides line up with TRBD1. Germline values: CDR1 GTSNPN, CDR2 SVGIG (reference sequence). V lost 0 bases to trimming and J lost 6 bases; unmatched junction nucleotides: 3. The CDR3 extends over 14 amino acids. Here the CDR3 DNA reads TGTGCCTGGAGTGTCACAGGGGGGCCCGGGGAGCTGTTTTTT. Its translation: CAWSVTGGPGELFF.

The V call is TRBV4-1, the J call TRBJ1-1; D ambiguous. V was cut by 4 bases and J by 5 bases, with 11 bases left in between. The CDR3 length is 13 residues. Germline loops: CDR1 MGHRA, CDR2 YSYEKL. The CDR3 sequence is CASSRLGETEAFF. CDR3 bases: TGCGCCAGCAGCCGTCTAGGAGAGACTGAAGCTTTCTTT.

The V call is TRBV18, the J call TRBJ2-3, with 10 bases identical to TRBD1. Germline-derived CDR1 and CDR2 are KGHSH and LQKENI. V gave up 6 bases and J gave up 2 bases; unmatched junction bases: 2. This CDR3 comprises 14 residues. CDR3 region: CASSDRGTTDTQYF. As DNA, the CDR3 is TGTGCCAGCTCGGACAGGGGGACCACAGATACGCAGTATTTT.

CDR3 coding DNA: TGTGCCAGCAGCTTCCGGGACAACTATGGCTACACCTTC. It is translated as CASSFRDNYGYTF. The J gene is TRBJ1-2, the V gene TRBV5-4; D might be TRBD1 (5 bases). The CDR3 loop spans 13 amino acids. CDR1 is SGHNT, CDR2 YYREEE, per germline (reference sequence). V gave up 2 bases and J gave up 2 bases, with 7 bases separating them.

The chain recombines TRBV11-2 with TRBJ2-7; D might be TRBD1 or TRBD2, each matching 6 bases. The CDR3 loop spans 15 amino acids. Germline V gene lookup returns CDR1 SGHAT and CDR2 FQNNGV. The germline V and J ends were trimmed by 4 bases and 3 bases, with 16 bases remaining between them. Here the CDR3 reads CASSSDRISGYEQYF. The DNA for the CDR3 is TGTGCCAGCAGCTCCGACAGGATTAGCGGCTACGAGCAGTACTTC.

V usage is TRBV5-1 and J usage is TRBJ1-1; TRBD1 agrees at 9 bases. The trim removed 2 bases at V and 3 bases at J, leaving 5 bases unmatched. Germline V gives CDR1 SGHRS, CDR2 YFSETQ. CDR3 length: 15 amino acids. CDR3 in DNA: TGCGCCAGCAGCTTTTCTCGGGACAGGGACACTGAAGCTTTCTTT. Translating it yields CASSFSRDRDTEAFF.

In regard to this clone: The sample contains more than one DNA sequence encoding this CDR3. The CDR3 DNA follows: TGTGCCATCAGCCGCACAGATACGCAGTATTTT. Translated: CAISRTDTQYF. The chain combines TRBV10-3 with TRBJ2-3, with D hard to call. The CDR3 runs to 11 residues. The germline gives CDR1 ENHRY, CDR2 SYGVKD. Trimming took 6 bases from V and 1 from J, leaving 2 bases between them.

The J gene is TRBJ2-7, the V gene TRBV5-1, with D perhaps matching TRBD1 (5 bases). Trimming took off 1 base at V and 3 bases at J, with 11 bases between the two ends. In germline, CDR1 is SGHRS, CDR2 YFSETQ. CDR3 length equals 14 residues. The CDR3 sequence: CASSLRGESYEQYF. CDR3 nucleotides: TGCGCCAGCAGCTTGAGGGGTGAGAGCTACGAGCAGTACTTC. Based on the CDR3 plus reference TRBV5-1 and TRBJ2-7, the full variable domain is KAGVTQTPRYLIKTRGQQVTLSCSPISGHRSVSWYQQTPGQGLQFLFEYFSETQRNKGNFPGRFSGRQFSNSRSEMNVSTLELGDSALYLCASSLRGESYEQYFGPGTRLTVT.

As to this clone: Other DNA sequences from this sample encode an identical CDR3 as well. The chain employs TRBV30 and TRBJ1-2, with D possibly TRBD1 on 5 matching bases. Germline values: CDR1 GTSNPN, CDR2 SVGIG (reference sequence). V lost 0 bases and J 2 bases, leaving 7 bases between the germline ends. The CDR3 has 13 amino acids. In nucleotides, the CDR3 is TGTGCCTGGAGTGTGGGACGCAACTATGGCTACACCTTC. Translating gives CAWSVGRNYGYTF.

This clone was detected once. The chain couples TRBV15 to TRBJ1-5; no definite D call. This CDR3 is 17 amino acids long. Deletions cut 0 bases from V and 3 bases from J, with 15 bases between. Looked up from germline, CDR1 is LNHNV and CDR2 is YYDKDF (reference sequence). The CDR3 DNA is TGTGCCACCAGCAGAGATCTGGGTAGGGCAATCAATCAGCCCCAGCATTTT. This codes for CATSRDLGRAINQPQHF.

The gene calls are TRBV19 and TRBJ1-5, with no clear D. The CDR3 is 13 amino acids. The V end lost 7 bases, the J end lost 3 bases, and 10 bases lay between the germline ends. CDR1 and CDR2 (germline): LNHDA, SQIVND (reference sequence). In nucleotides, the CDR3 is TGTGCCAGTACTTGGCAGTTCAATCAGCCCCAGCATTTT. Translated: CASTWQFNQPQHF. Drawing the rest from reference TRBV19 and TRBJ1-5, the complete variable domain is DGGITQSPKYLFRKEGQNVTLSCEQNLNHDAMYWYRQDPGQGLRLIYYSQIVNDFQKGDIAEGYSVSREKKESFPLTVTSAQKNPTAFYLCASTWQFNQPQHFGDGTRLSIL.

The V and J genes are TRBV5-6 and TRBJ2-1, with D perhaps TRBD1 (6 bases). V lost 0 bases to trimming and J lost 3 bases, with 13 bases between them. The CDR3 covers 16 residues. Germline loops: CDR1 SGHDT, CDR2 YYEEEE. As DNA, the CDR3 is TGTGCCAGCAGCTTGGCCAGTGACAGGTTCTACAATGAGCAGTTCTTC. It yields the protein CASSLASDRFYNEQFF.

The V call is TRBV9, the J call TRBJ1-2; D is possibly TRBD1 (6 bases). Germline-derived CDR1 and CDR2 are SGDLS and YYNGEE. The V gene lost 6 bases and the J gene lost 4 bases, with 13 bases spanning the gap. The CDR3 loop spans 13 amino acids. The CDR3 spells CASNAGTTYGYTF. The DNA of the CDR3 is TGTGCCAGCAACGCCGGGACAACCTATGGCTACACCTTC.

This chain links TRBV6-6 with TRBJ1-2; the D gene is possibly TRBD1 (6 bases). The V gene lost 4 bases and the J gene lost 6 bases, with 21 bases spanning the gap. Per the germline V gene, CDR1 is MNHNY and CDR2 is SVGAGI (reference sequence). The CDR3 spans 16 residues. CDR3 sequence: CASSSTPMTGLHGYTF. The CDR3 DNA reads as TGTGCCAGCAGTTCAACCCCCATGACAGGTCTCCATGGCTACACCTTC.

V usage is TRBV30 and J usage is TRBJ1-2, with unresolved D. This CDR3 region has 12 residues. Trimming removed 2 bases at V and 2 bases at J, with 6 bases between. Germline CDR1 reads GTSNPN; CDR2 reads SVGIG (reference sequence). The chain's CDR3 is CAWSKGNYGYTF. CDR3 nucleotides: TGTGCCTGGAGTAAAGGGAACTATGGCTACACCTTC.

The chain employs TRBV4-3 and TRBJ1-5; D remains ambiguous. The germline V gene encodes CDR1 LGHNA and CDR2 YSLEER. V lost 0 bases and J 9 bases, leaving 9 bases between the germline ends. The CDR3 extends over 13 amino acids. CDR3 sequence: CASSQDTNRPQHF. The CDR3, as DNA: TGCGCCAGCAGCCAAGACACGAACCGGCCCCAGCATTTT.

The rearrangement links TRBV2 to TRBJ2-2, with D possibly TRBD1 on 7 matching bases. This CDR3 contains 15 residues. Germline CDR1 reads SNHLY; CDR2 reads FYNNEI. V shed 5 bases and J shed 7 bases, with 17 bases lying between them. For the CDR3, the DNA is TGTGCCAGCAGTCAAAAGGAGGGGGCCGACGGGGAGCTGTTTTTT. Its translation: CASSQKEGADGELFF. The complete variable domain, with remaining parts taken from reference TRBV2 and TRBJ2-2, reads EPEVTQTPSHQVTQMGQEVILRCVPISNHLYFYWYRQILGQKVEFLVSFYNNEISEKSEIFDDQFSVERPDGSNFTLKIRSTKLEDSAMYFCASSQKEGADGELFFGEGSRLTVL.

The chain uses TRBV5-1 and TRBJ1-2, with D unresolved. Per germline, CDR1 SGHRS and CDR2 YFSETQ. The CDR3 is 12 amino acids. V lost 3 bases to trimming and J lost 4 bases, with 7 bases between them. For the CDR3, the DNA is TGCGCCAGCAGCTATGATCTCTATGGCTACACCTTC. Protein: CASSYDLYGYTF.

The J gene is TRBJ2-5, the V gene TRBV5-1; D not resolved. The CDR3 is 11 amino acids. Germline V gene data show CDR1 as SGHRS and CDR2 as YFSETQ. The V end lost 5 bases, the J end lost 3 bases, and 5 bases lay between the germline ends. CDR3 in DNA: TGCGCCAGCAGGTCTGAAGAGACCCAGTACTTC. Translating gives CASRSEETQYF.

The chain combines TRBV6-1 with TRBJ1-1; D gene ambiguous. The ends were cut back, 3 bases at V and 1 base at J, with 6 bases in the middle. Per germline, CDR1 MNHNS and CDR2 SASEGT. The length of the CDR3 is 13 residues. CDR3 DNA: TGTGCCAGCAGTGAGTACGGGAACACTGAAGCTTTCTTT. This translates into CASSEYGNTEAFF.

This chain's CDR3 is CASSPYTDTQYF. The CDR3 nucleotides are TGCGCCAGCAGCCCCTACACAGATACGCAGTATTTT. This chain uses TRBV5-1 with TRBJ2-3; the D is unclear. The CDR3 totals 12 residues. With 4 bases removed from V and 2 bases from J, the gap between germline ends came to 5 bases. The germline CDR1 and CDR2 sequences are SGHRS and YFSETQ.

CDR3 sequence reads: CAISERASTDTQYF. The CDR3 DNA follows: TGTGCCATCAGTGAGAGGGCGAGCACAGATACGCAGTATTTT. The chain employs TRBV10-3 and TRBJ2-3; D is uncertain. V lost 2 bases and J lost 0, with 6 bases in between. Germline loops: CDR1 ENHRY, CDR2 SYGVKD. The CDR3 covers 14 residues.

The sample holds one count of this clone. The V call is TRBV29-1, the J call TRBJ2-2; D gene ambiguous. Germline loops: CDR1 SQVTM, CDR2 ANQGSEA. Trimming shortened V by 7 bases and J by 4 bases, and 16 bases separated the two germline ends. This CDR3 has 14 residues. CDR3 loop: CSALLAVATGELFF. CDR3 DNA: TGCAGCGCTCTCCTGGCGGTAGCCACCGGGGAGCTGTTTTTT.

V is TRBV5-6 and J is TRBJ2-6; D perhaps matches TRBD2 (6 bases). V was cut by 0 bases and J by 0 bases, with 7 bases left in between. CDR3 length equals 16 residues. Looked up from germline, CDR1 is SGHDT and CDR2 is YYEEEE. CDR3 amino acids: CASSLVGGSGANVLTF. As DNA, the CDR3 is TGTGCCAGCAGCTTGGTGGGGGGCTCTGGGGCCAACGTCCTGACTTTC.

CDR3 in DNA: TGCGCCAGCAGTGGGGACAGCGATCAGCCCCAGCATTTT. Translation: CASSGDSDQPQHF. V gene TRBV10-2 combines with J gene TRBJ1-5, with TRBD1 matching 7 bases. V dropped 4 bases and J dropped 5; count of bases not matched to a gene: 2. Germline V lookup: CDR1 WSHSY, CDR2 SAAADI. The CDR3 extends over 13 amino acids.

The chain joins TRBV19 to TRBJ1-1; D may be TRBD1 (6 bases). V was pared by 3 bases and J by 4 bases, with 15 bases between. Germline V CDR1 and CDR2: LNHDA, SQIVND (reference sequence). The CDR3 covers 15 residues. The CDR3 protein is CASSMILGAFTEAFF. In DNA, the CDR3 is TGTGCCAGTAGTATGATTCTGGGGGCTTTCACTGAAGCTTTCTTT. Full variable domain (outside the CDR3, taken from reference TRBV19 and TRBJ1-1): DGGITQSPKYLFRKEGQNVTLSCEQNLNHDAMYWYRQDPGQGLRLIYYSQIVNDFQKGDIAEGYSVSREKKESFPLTVTSAQKNPTAFYLCASSMILGAFTEAFFGQGTRLTVV.

J is TRBJ2-2 and V is TRBV9, with 7 bases fitting TRBD1. The CDR3 is made up of 15 amino acids. Looked up from germline, CDR1 is SGDLS and CDR2 is YYNGEE. The trim removed 0 bases at V and 5 bases at J, leaving 4 bases unmatched. Here the CDR3 reads CASSVEPTGTGELFF. The CDR3 nucleotides are TGTGCCAGCAGCGTAGAACCGACAGGGACCGGGGAGCTGTTTTTT.